The 23 T cell receptor beta chains below were found in one sample sequenced in a study of cytomegalovirus exposure and HLA in healthy donors. In the PCR, 60 Vbeta and 13 Jbeta primers were used. This table comes from immunoSEQ multiplex PCR, and its TCRdb copy is limited to in-frame clones, with some not included. The data hold about 130,000 clones, with around 80% observed a single time. Material: PBMCs. The receptors shown here come from a middle-aged woman in good health and CMV-seronegative.

The rearrangement joins TRBV19 to TRBJ2-7, with 7 bases identical to TRBD1. V gave up 5 bases and J gave up 4 bases; unmatched junction bases: 8. This CDR3 has 14 residues. The germline V gene encodes CDR1 LNHDA and CDR2 SQIVND (reference sequence). CDR3 protein: CASSQTGWQYEQYF. The CDR3 DNA reads as TGTGCCAGTAGTCAGACAGGGTGGCAATACGAGCAGTACTTC. The variable domain in full, completed from reference TRBV19 and TRBJ2-7, reads DGGITQSPKYLFRKEGQNVTLSCEQNLNHDAMYWYRQDPGQGLRLIYYSQIVNDFQKGDIAEGYSVSREKKESFPLTVTSAQKNPTAFYLCASSQTGWQYEQYFGPGTRLTVT.

CDR3 in amino acids: CASSWGTVHNEQFF. In DNA, the CDR3 is TGTGCCAGCAGCTGGGGGACAGTTCACAATGAGCAGTTCTTC. J is TRBJ2-1 and V is TRBV6-5; TRBD1 matches at 7 bases. Germline values: CDR1 MNHEY, CDR2 SVGAGI. Losses at the gene ends were 6 bases for V and 5 bases for J; bases not matched to a gene: 7. The CDR3 covers 14 residues.

The chain uses TRBV11-1 and TRBJ2-1, with 9 bases matching TRBD2. Germline V gene sequence: CDR1 SGHAT, CDR2 FQDESV (reference sequence). There are 14 residues in the CDR3. J gave up 4 bases and V 6 bases, and 4 bases lay outside the gene matches. DNA for the CDR3: TGTGCCAGCAGGCGGACTAGCGTATACAATGAGCAGTTCTTC. Translation: CASRRTSVYNEQFF.

The rearrangement links TRBV5-1 to TRBJ2-3, with 7 bases fitting TRBD2. The V gene end was trimmed by 0 bases and the J gene end by 1 base; junction bases not matched to a gene: 5. Germline lookup yields CDR1 SGHRS and CDR2 YFSETQ. The CDR3 loop spans 16 amino acids. DNA of the CDR3: TGCGCCAGCAGCTTGGCCACTAGCGTGGGCACAGATACGCAGTATTTT. It translates to CASSLATSVGTDTQYF.

The chain uses TRBV5-6 and TRBJ2-5; 14 nucleotides match TRBD2. CDR1 and CDR2 from the germline V gene are SGHDT and YYEEEE. The V segment lost 3 bases and the J segment 2 bases; nucleotides outside the gene matches: 3. The CDR3 is 16 residues long. Here the CDR3 reads CASSWGTSGGQETQYF. The CDR3 DNA reads TGTGCCAGCAGCTGGGGGACTAGCGGGGGTCAAGAGACCCAGTACTTC.

This chain links TRBV4-2 with TRBJ2-1; 7 bases fit TRBD2. Germline loops: CDR1 LGHNA, CDR2 YNFKEQ. V gave up 0 bases and J gave up 7 bases; unmatched junction bases: 6. The CDR3 is 15 residues long. CDR3 loop: CASSQDRTSRNEQFF. For the CDR3, the DNA is TGTGCCAGCAGCCAAGATAGGACTAGTAGGAATGAGCAGTTCTTC.

This clone was seen more than once but under ten times. V gene TRBV7-6 combines with J gene TRBJ1-3; no reliable D call. Germline CDR1 is SGHVS and CDR2 is FNYEAQ. The CDR3 is 16 amino acids. V lost 4 bases and J 4 bases, leaving 17 bases between the germline ends. The CDR3 DNA reads as TGTGCCAGCAGCTCAAAGACCCGGGGATCCGGAAACACCATATATTTT. As protein: CASSSKTRGSGNTIYF.

The genes are TRBV28 and TRBJ1-4; D not certain. Trimming removed 4 bases at V and 8 bases at J, with 17 bases between. Germline V gives CDR1 MDHEN, CDR2 SYDVKM. The CDR3 extends over 15 amino acids. The CDR3 nucleotides are TGTGCCAGCAGTTCCCCCGACATAGGGAGCGAAAAACTGTTTTTT. Protein sequence: CASSSPDIGSEKLFF. The variable domain in full, with the rest retrieved from reference TRBV28 and TRBJ1-4, is DVKVTQSSRYLVKRTGEKVFLECVQDMDHENMFWYRQDPGLGLRLIYFSYDVKMKEKGDIPEGYSVSREKKERFSLILESASTNQTSMYLCASSSPDIGSEKLFFGSGTQLSVL.

The chain links TRBV6-1 to TRBJ2-1; D perhaps matches TRBD1 (5 bases). CDR1 and CDR2 from the germline V gene are MNHNS and SASEGT. The CDR3 sequence is 14 residues long. The V gene lost 6 bases and the J gene lost 8 bases, with 17 bases spanning the gap. The CDR3 coding sequence is TGTGCCAGCAGCAGTCAGGGTTCTTCGGATGAGCAGTTCTTC. Encoded protein: CASSSQGSSDEQFF.

This clone has a single count. This rearrangement joins TRBV13 to TRBJ2-3, with 10 bases fitting TRBD2. Germline CDR1 reads PRHDT; CDR2 reads FYEKMQ (reference sequence). After removal of 5 bases from V and 4 bases from J, the junction contained 9 bases not matched to a gene. The CDR3 runs 16 residues. The DNA of the CDR3 is TGTGCCAGCAGCCTCCGAGCGGGGGGGGCCCCAGATACGCAGTATTTT. Residues: CASSLRAGGAPDTQYF.

This rearrangement joins TRBV7-6 to TRBJ2-3, with D maybe TRBD2 (5 bases). From germline, CDR1 is SGHVS and CDR2 FNYEAQ. There are 15 residues in the CDR3. V was pared by 2 bases and J by 2 bases, with 11 bases between. CDR3 in amino acids: CASSLSSWNTDTQYF. The CDR3 nucleotides are TGTGCCAGCAGCTTATCTAGCTGGAACACAGATACGCAGTATTTT.

The chain joins TRBV20-1 to TRBJ1-2, with D perhaps matching TRBD1 (6 bases). Trimming pared 3 bases from V and 7 bases from J, leaving 9 bases between. The CDR3 runs 11 residues. From germline, CDR1 is DFQATT and CDR2 SNEGSKA (reference sequence). As DNA, the CDR3 is TGCAGTGCTAGCGAGACAGGTGGCTACACCTTC. Protein: CSASETGGYTF.

This clone has just one count. The chain joins TRBV5-6 to TRBJ1-1, with a tentative D call TRBD1 (6 bases). The CDR3 contains 15 residues. The germline V and J ends were trimmed by 4 bases and 2 bases, with 15 bases remaining between them. Germline-derived CDR1 and CDR2 are SGHDT and YYEEEE. The CDR3 protein is CASSVKDRSNTEAFF. Written as DNA, the CDR3 is TGTGCCAGCAGCGTGAAAGACAGGTCTAACACTGAAGCTTTCTTT.

The V and J genes are TRBV5-1 and TRBJ1-1; the match to TRBD1 covers 7 bases. J was trimmed by 6 bases and V by 0 bases; bases with no gene match: 5. This CDR3 comprises 14 residues. The germline gives CDR1 SGHRS, CDR2 YFSETQ. Written as DNA, the CDR3 is TGCGCCAGCAGCTTGGGAGGGGGCCCGGCTGAAGCTTTCTTT. Translated, it gives CASSLGGGPAEAFF.

This chain joins TRBV5-1 and TRBJ1-3, with D hard to call. Looked up from germline, CDR1 is SGHRS and CDR2 is YFSETQ. V lost 1 base to trimming and J lost 3 bases, with 11 bases between them. The CDR3 extends over 15 amino acids. CDR3 DNA: TGCGCCAGCAGCTTGTCGGCACGAGGTGGAAACACCATATATTTT. Protein sequence: CASSLSARGGNTIYF.

This chain uses TRBV6-6 with TRBJ2-1; 9 nucleotides align to TRBD1. The CDR3 consists of 15 residues. Germline V gene lookup returns CDR1 MNHNY and CDR2 SVGAGI (reference sequence). Trimming removed 7 bases from V and 4 bases from J; junction bases left unmatched: 8. The CDR3 DNA reads as TGTGCCAGCAATGAACAGGGGGCGGTTTACAATGAGCAGTTCTTC. Amino acid sequence: CASNEQGAVYNEQFF.

This clone was counted only a few times. This chain uses TRBV4-3 with TRBJ2-7, with D possibly being TRBD2 (6 bases). The CDR3 totals 15 residues. Per germline, CDR1 LGHNA and CDR2 YSLEER. Trimming took off 0 bases at V and 4 bases at J, with 13 bases between the two ends. The CDR3 DNA is TGCGCCAGCAGCCAAGATAGTACGGGAGAGTACGAGCAGTACTTC. It specifies CASSQDSTGEYEQYF.

V gene TRBV12-5 combines with J gene TRBJ2-5, with 10 bases aligning to TRBD2. The CDR3 loop spans 13 amino acids. The V segment lost 5 bases and the J segment 4 bases; nucleotides outside the gene matches: 1. CDR1 LGHNT and CDR2 FRNRAP come from the germline V gene. CDR3 DNA: TGTGCTAGTGGTCCTAGCGGGGGAGAGACCCAGTACTTC. Protein product: CASGPSGGETQYF.

The table lists this clone with a count of one. The chain joins TRBV19 to TRBJ1-2; D unresolved. Trimming removed 5 bases at V and 2 bases at J, with 15 bases between. The CDR3 covers 15 residues. Germline values: CDR1 LNHDA, CDR2 SQIVND (reference sequence). The CDR3 coding sequence is TGTGCCAGTAGTGCAAATCGACGGAGAAACTATGGCTACACCTTC. Translating it yields CASSANRRRNYGYTF.

The chain carries TRBV9 and TRBJ2-5; 8 bases match TRBD1. Germline V gene lookup returns CDR1 SGDLS and CDR2 YYNGEE. CDR3 length: 14 amino acids. V gave up 2 bases and J gave up 5 bases; unmatched junction bases: 5. The CDR3 reads CASSVSGGQETQYF. The CDR3 DNA is TGTGCCAGCAGCGTTTCAGGGGGCCAGGAGACCCAGTACTTC. Full variable domain (missing parts from reference TRBV9 and TRBJ2-5): DSGVTQTPKHLITATGQRVTLRCSPRSGDLSVYWYQQSLDQGLQFLIQYYNGEERAKGNILERFSAQQFPDLHSELNLSSLELGDSALYFCASSVSGGQETQYFGPGTRLLVL.

V gene TRBV9 combines with J gene TRBJ2-3, with 8 bases matching TRBD2. Trimming cost V 1 base and J 6 bases; bases outside gene matches: 7. Germline values: CDR1 SGDLS, CDR2 YYNGEE. This CDR3 has 15 residues. CDR3 DNA sequence: TGTGCCAGCAGCGTACGGGGGGGGCCATCGGATACGCAGTATTTT. Its protein product is CASSVRGGPSDTQYF. The full variable domain, completed using reference TRBV9 and TRBJ2-3, is DSGVTQTPKHLITATGQRVTLRCSPRSGDLSVYWYQQSLDQGLQFLIQYYNGEERAKGNILERFSAQQFPDLHSELNLSSLELGDSALYFCASSVRGGPSDTQYFGPGTRLTVL.

This chain uses TRBV6-5 with TRBJ2-5, with D uncertain. Trimming took off 0 bases at V and 4 bases at J, with 9 bases between the two ends. CDR1 and CDR2 (germline): MNHEY, SVGAGI. The CDR3 extends over 14 amino acids. In DNA, the CDR3 is TGTGCCAGCAGTTACTCCTCTAGTGGAGAGACCCAGTACTTC. It is translated as CASSYSSSGETQYF.

The rearrangement links TRBV9 to TRBJ2-5; the match to TRBD2 covers 13 bases. The germline gives CDR1 SGDLS, CDR2 YYNGEE. The CDR3 runs to 16 residues. The trim removed 3 bases at V and 1 base at J, leaving 3 bases unmatched. Here the CDR3 reads CASSEGTSGAQETQYF. The CDR3 DNA follows: TGTGCCAGCAGCGAGGGGACTAGCGGGGCCCAAGAGACCCAGTACTTC.